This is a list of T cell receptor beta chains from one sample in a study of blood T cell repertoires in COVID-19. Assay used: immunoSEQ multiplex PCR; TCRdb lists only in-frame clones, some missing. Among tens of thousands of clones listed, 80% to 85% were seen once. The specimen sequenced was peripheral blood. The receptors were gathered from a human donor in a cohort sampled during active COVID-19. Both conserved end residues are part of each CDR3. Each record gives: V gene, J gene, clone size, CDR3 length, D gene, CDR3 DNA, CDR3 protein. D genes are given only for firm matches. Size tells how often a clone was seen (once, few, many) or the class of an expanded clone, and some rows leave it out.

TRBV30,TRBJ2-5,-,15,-,TGTGCCTGGAGCGAAAAACAGGGTACTGGAGAGACCCAGTACTTC,CAWSEKQGTGETQYF
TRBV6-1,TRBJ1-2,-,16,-,TGTGCCAGCAGTGAATTGTCAGGCAGGGGTAGCTATGGCTACACCTTC,CASSELSGRGSYGYTF
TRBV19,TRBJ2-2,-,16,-,TGTGCCAGTAGCAGCTCGGGGGTCCTGAACACCGGGGAGCTGTTTTTT,CASSSSGVLNTGELFF
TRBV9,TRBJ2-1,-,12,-,TGTGCCAGCAGCGTAGGGGAGGTCGGGCAGTTCTTC,CASSVGEVGQFF
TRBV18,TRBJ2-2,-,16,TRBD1,TGTGCCAGCTCACCCGGACAGGGGGCGAACACCGGGGAGCTGTTTTTT,CASSPGQGANTGELFF
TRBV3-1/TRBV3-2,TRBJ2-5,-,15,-,TGTGCCAGCAGCCCGCCTGTAGGGGGGGACAAGAGCCAGTACTTC,CASSPPVGGDKSQYF
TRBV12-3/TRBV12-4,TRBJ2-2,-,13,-,TGTGCCAGCAATCCTCTGGCAACCGGGGAGCTGTTTTTT,CASNPLATGELFF
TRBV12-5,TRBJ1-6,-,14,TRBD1,TGTGCTAGTGGCTCCGGGACAGGAGGATCACCCCTCCACTTT,CASGSGTGGSPLHF
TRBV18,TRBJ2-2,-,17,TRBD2,TGTGCCAGCTCAGAGGCCCAGCGGGGGGACAACACCGGGGAGCTGTTTTTT,CASSEAQRGDNTGELFF
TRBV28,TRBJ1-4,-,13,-,TGTGCCAGCAGTTTACCCAATCCGGGAAAACTGTTTTTT,CASSLPNPGKLFF
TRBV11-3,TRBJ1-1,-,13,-,TGTGCCAGCAGCTCCTTCCAGGACACTGAAGCTTTCTTT,CASSSFQDTEAFF
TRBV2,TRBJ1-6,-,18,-,TGTGCCAGCAGTTCAAAAGGGCAGGGCCGCTCCTATAATTCACCCCTCCACTTT,CASSSKGQGRSYNSPLHF
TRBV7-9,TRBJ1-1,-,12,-,TGTGCCAGCAGCCAACAGTGGACTGAAGCTTTCTTT,CASSQQWTEAFF
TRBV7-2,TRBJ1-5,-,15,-,TGTGCCAGCAGCGTTCGGGGGTTCAGCAATCAGCCCCAGCATTTT,CASSVRGFSNQPQHF
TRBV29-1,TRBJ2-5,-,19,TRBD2,TGCAGCGTTGAAAATGTTAGGAAAGGTAGCGGGGGGGCGAAAGAGACCCAGTACTTC,CSVENVRKGSGGAKETQYF
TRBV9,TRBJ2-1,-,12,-,TGTGCCAGCAGCGTAGGTCGCGGTGAGCAGTTCTTC,CASSVGRGEQFF
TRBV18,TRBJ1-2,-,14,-,TGTGCCAGCTCTGTGGTTGAAGCAGGAACCGGCTACACCTTC,CASSVVEAGTGYTF
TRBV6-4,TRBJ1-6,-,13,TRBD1,TGTGCCAGCAGTGTAGACAGGGACTCACCCCTCCACTTT,CASSVDRDSPLHF
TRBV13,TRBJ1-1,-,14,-,TGTGCCAGCAGCTTAGCACGTTTACGGGAAGAAGCTTTCTTT,CASSLARLREEAFF
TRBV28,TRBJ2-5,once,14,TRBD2,TGTGCCAGCAGAGGGGCGGGGGGCAAGGAGACCCAGTACTTC,CASRGAGGKETQYF
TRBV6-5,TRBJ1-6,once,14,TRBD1,TGTGCCTCCAGGACAGGGGGCTATAATTCACCCCTCCACTTT,CASRTGGYNSPLHF
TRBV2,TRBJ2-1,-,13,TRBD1,TGTGCCAGCAGTGGGGACAGAGCCAAAGAGCAGTTCTTC,CASSGDRAKEQFF
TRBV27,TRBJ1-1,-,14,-,TGTGCCAGCAGGAACACAGCAAGGAACACTGAAGCTTTCTTT,CASRNTARNTEAFF
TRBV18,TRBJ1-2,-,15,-,TGTGCCAGCTCACCACAGCCAGGGACTAACTATGGCTACACCTTC,CASSPQPGTNYGYTF
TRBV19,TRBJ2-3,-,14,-,TGTGCCAGTAGCCTCAGGGATTATCAGGATACGCAGTATTTT,CASSLRDYQDTQYF
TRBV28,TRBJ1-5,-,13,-,TGTGCCAGCAGGTACAGGGTGGGACAGCCCCAGCATTTT,CASRYRVGQPQHF
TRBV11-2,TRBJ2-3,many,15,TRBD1,TGTGCCAGCAGCCGGGGACAGGGGAGCACAGATACGCAGTATTTT,CASSRGQGSTDTQYF
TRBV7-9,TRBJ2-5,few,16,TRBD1,TGTGCCAGCAGTCACCCGTACCGACAGGGGTACGGGACCCAGTACTTC,CASSHPYRQGYGTQYF
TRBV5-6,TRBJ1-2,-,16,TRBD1,TGTGCCAGCAGCTTGAAGGGACAGGCTTCCCGTTATGGCTACACCTTC,CASSLKGQASRYGYTF
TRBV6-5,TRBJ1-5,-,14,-,TGTGCCAGCAGCTACGATCGGTGGGCCCAGCCCCAGCATTTT,CASSYDRWAQPQHF
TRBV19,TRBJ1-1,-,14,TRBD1,TGTGCCAGTAGTATTGGGACAGGGGGGCCTGAAGCTTTCTTT,CASSIGTGGPEAFF